This T cell receptor (beta chain) was recorded in a study of OX40 agonist ivuxolimab in advanced cancers. Germline V lookup: CDR1 SGHTA, CDR2 FQGNSA. Losses at the gene ends were 1 base for V and 4 bases for J; bases not matched to a gene: 10. This CDR3 is 16 amino acids long. Profiled with immunoSEQ multiplex PCR; TCRdb holds only in-frame clones, not every one. The sample yields more than 50,000 clones, more than 75% seen once. This receptor was obtained from an adult with an advanced solid tumor such as melanoma, head and neck, liver or kidney cancer. This chain connects TRBV7-2 to TRBJ2-7; 7 bases are shared with TRBD2. Sequenced here: CD4+ or CD8+ T cells sorted from blood, sampled in a trial of the OX40 agonist ivuxolimab. This CDR3 reads CASSLGGGAQYYEQYF. The CDR3 DNA reads as TGTGCCAGCAGCTTAGGGGGAGGGGCTCAATATTACGAGCAGTACTTC. Full variable domain (outside the CDR3, taken from reference TRBV7-2 and TRBJ2-7): GAGVSQSPSNKVTEKGKDVELRCDPISGHTALYWYRQSLGQGLEFLIYFQGNSAPDKSGLPSDRFSAERTGGSVSTLTIQRTQQEDSAVYLCASSLGGGAQYYEQYFGPGTRLTVT.